The present T cell receptor (beta chain) was sequenced within a study of cytomegalovirus exposure and HLA in healthy donors. Study outcomes and limitations: Productive status was seen about 90% or about 30% of the time for most TCR beta V segments in an earlier analysis. Most likely, a cluster of highly shared sequence variants arose as a sequencing artifact.

Healthy bone marrow donors formed the donor group. A multiplex PCR was run with 60 Vbeta primers and 13 Jbeta primers. Original processing methods: Counted up in a later analysis, unique TCR beta chains came to 60 million to 95 million, with about 9.9 million shared. Sequencing used immunoSEQ multiplex PCR; TCRdb keeps in-frame clones, though not all of them. D and trimming were read from the DNA, whereas the V and J calls and clone size are those reported in that table. This sample yields more than 200,000 clones, of which 75% to 80% are seen a single time; under 2% belongs to the top ten. V lost 4 bases and J lost 5; bases outside the gene matches: 11. The CDR3 runs to 16 residues. Germline V CDR1 and CDR2: SGDLS, YYNGEE. A note on this clone: What it binds is unknown.

The sequence derives from a man aged 18 to 35 in good health and CMV-seronegative. This chain joins TRBV9 and TRBJ2-3; 9 bases align to TRBD1. The sequencing sample was made of PBMCs. CDR3 amino acids: CASSILPGQGEDTQYF. CDR3 DNA sequence: TGTGCCAGCAGCATATTGCCGGGACAGGGAGAAGATACGCAGTATTTT. Looking up the rest from reference TRBV9 and TRBJ2-3 gives the full variable domain: DSGVTQTPKHLITATGQRVTLRCSPRSGDLSVYWYQQSLDQGLQFLIQYYNGEERAKGNILERFSAQQFPDLHSELNLSSLELGDSALYFCASSILPGQGEDTQYFGPGTRLTVL.